A single T cell receptor beta chain is shown here with its context. V shed 4 bases, J shed 4 bases, and the junction held 4 bases outside the gene matches. The CDR3 runs 15 residues. CDR1 is SNHLY, CDR2 FYNNEI, per germline. The data stem from a study of T cell changes during pregnancy in multiple sclerosis. Clones were read by immunoSEQ multiplex PCR, and TCRdb kept only the in-frame ones, dropping some. The top ten clones hold 0.15% to 0.2% of a sample with around 52,000 clones, about 90% of them seen once. The source is a female donor in good health, enrolled as a control in a pregnancy study. The V gene is TRBV2, the J gene TRBJ2-5; 12 bases agree with TRBD2. Specimen: CD4+ T cells from peripheral blood mononuclear cells, collected after pregnancy. The CDR3 reads CASSAGLAGTETQYF. DNA of the CDR3: TGTGCCAGCAGTGCTGGACTAGCGGGGACAGAGACCCAGTACTTC.